Listed here are 22 T cell receptor beta chains from one sample, sequenced in a study of T-cell reconstitution after alpha-beta-depleted transplantation in children. Preparation of the TCRbeta library was carried out with unique molecular identifiers. TCRdb used MiXCR to reprocess the PCR reads, holding one entry per CDR3 protein. The sample includes approximately 800,000 distinct CDR3 sequences, roughly 15% of them seen just once. The sequences come from PBMCs, mostly from graft donor cells, collected 360 days after TCRalphabeta/CD19-depleted stem cell transplant. All receptors derive from a male patient between 5 and 17 years old who had a stem cell transplant for acute lymphoblastic leukemia, so the T cells may come from the graft donor.

The rearrangement uses TRBV20-1 and TRBJ2-7; D is uncertain. Trimming cost V 0 bases and J 0 bases, with 9 bases left between them. Germline loops: CDR1 DFQATT, CDR2 SNEGSKA (reference sequence). This CDR3 comprises 14 residues. This CDR3 reads CSARDWATSYEQYF. CDR3 DNA: TGCAGTGCTAGAGATTGGGCCACCTCCTACGAGCAGTACTTC.

CDR3 sequence reads: CASSTGISPQHF. The CDR3 nucleotides are TGTGCCAGCAGTACCGGGATCAGCCCCCAGCATTTT. The rearrangement links TRBV6-4 to TRBJ1-5; D remains unclear. V was pared by 5 bases and J by 10 bases, with 12 bases between. Germline CDR1 is MRHNA and CDR2 is SNTAGT. CDR3 length equals 12 residues.

This clonotype was seen repeatedly, ten times or more. V is TRBV3-1 and J is TRBJ1-1, with no clear D. Germline V gives CDR1 LGHDT, CDR2 YNNKEL (reference sequence). The CDR3 spans 15 residues. The V end lost 1 base, the J end lost 1 base, and 10 bases lay between the germline ends. In DNA, the CDR3 is TGTGCCAGCAGCCAAGGTCGGGCGGGGAACACTGAAGCTTTCTTT. Amino acids: CASSQGRAGNTEAFF.

The chain links TRBV5-1 to TRBJ2-7, with 9 bases aligning to TRBD2. Per germline, CDR1 SGHRS and CDR2 YFSETQ. This CDR3 has 15 amino acids. V lost 4 bases and J lost 1; bases outside the gene matches: 6. CDR3 residues: CASSKVAGVSYEQYF. In nucleotides, the CDR3 is TGCGCCAGCAGCAAAGTAGCGGGAGTTTCCTACGAGCAGTACTTC.

This CDR3 reads CASSFEGKWTEAFF. The DNA for the CDR3 is TGTGCCAGCAGTTTCGAGGGGAAATGGACTGAAGCTTTCTTT. The rearrangement links TRBV12-3 or TRBV12-4 to TRBJ1-1; TRBD1 might be the D (5 bases). Between the trimmed V and J ends, which lost 3 bases and 5 bases, there was a span of 13 bases. The CDR3 runs to 14 residues.

This clonotype was seen a few times. The rearrangement joins TRBV2 to TRBJ2-1, with 8 bases fitting TRBD2. J was trimmed by 7 bases and V by 4 bases; bases with no gene match: 9. The germline gives CDR1 SNHLY, CDR2 FYNNEI. This CDR3 region has 15 residues. The CDR3 sequence is CASSVELAVINEQFF. The CDR3 coding sequence is TGTGCCAGCAGTGTGGAACTAGCGGTTATTAATGAGCAGTTCTTC. Full variable domain (missing parts from reference TRBV2 and TRBJ2-1): EPEVTQTPSHQVTQMGQEVILRCVPISNHLYFYWYRQILGQKVEFLVSFYNNEISEKSEIFDDQFSVERPDGSNFTLKIRSTKLEDSAMYFCASSVELAVINEQFFGPGTRLTVL.

This clonotype was picked up a small number of times. This sequence joins TRBV6-2 or TRBV6-3 and TRBJ2-5; 7 nucleotides align to TRBD1. Germline V lookup: CDR1 MNHEY, CDR2 SVGEGT. The V segment lost 6 bases and the J segment 5 bases; nucleotides outside the gene matches: 6. This CDR3 contains 13 residues. CDR3 nucleotides: TGTGCCAGCAGCAGACAGGGTAGTGAGACCCAGTACTTC. This translates into CASSRQGSETQYF.

This clonotype has just a few counts. The chain has TRBV6-7 and TRBJ2-2; D perhaps matches TRBD2 (6 bases). TRBV6-7 is identified as an open reading frame with a role that is uncertain. The CDR3 length is 17 residues. Trimming shortened V by 5 bases and J by 8 bases, and 24 bases separated the two germline ends. CDR3: CASSPIGSWGLFGELFF. The CDR3 nucleotides are TGTGCCAGCAGTCCTATCGGGAGTTGGGGGTTATTTGGGGAGCTGTTTTTT.

This clonotype was seen only a few times. The chain combines TRBV24-1 with TRBJ2-1; 10 bases line up with TRBD2. V was pared by 5 bases and J by 15 bases, with 15 bases of the junction left unmatched. This CDR3 has 15 amino acids. Germline CDR1 reads KGHDR; CDR2 reads SFDVKD. CDR3 DNA sequence: TGTGCCACCAGTGCCGGGACTAGCGTAAGCGAAGGTCCGTTCTTC. It translates to CATSAGTSVSEGPFF.

In this sample, this clonotype turned up a few times. The V call is TRBV5-1, the J call TRBJ1-1; possibly TRBD1 for D (6 bases). Trimming removed 3 bases from V and 5 bases from J, with 8 bases in between. The CDR3 is 12 amino acids. CDR1 and CDR2 (germline): SGHRS, YFSETQ. CDR3 DNA sequence: TGCGCCAGCAGCTGGACAGATACTGAAGCTTTCTTT. Translating gives CASSWTDTEAFF.

In this sample, this clonotype turned up a few times. This chain joins TRBV4-1 and TRBJ2-7; TRBD1 matches 7 bases. The V gene end was trimmed by 0 bases and the J gene end by 3 bases; junction bases not matched to a gene: 8. The germline CDR1 and CDR2 sequences are MGHRA and YSYEKL. CDR3 length: 16 amino acids. The CDR3 reads CASSQDPRQGHYEQYF. CDR3 DNA: TGCGCCAGCAGCCAAGATCCGAGACAGGGCCACTACGAGCAGTACTTC.

The genes are TRBV18 and TRBJ1-5, with 10 bases fitting TRBD1. J was trimmed by 5 bases and V by 0 bases; bases with no gene match: 7. The CDR3 consists of 17 residues. Germline V lookup: CDR1 KGHSH, CDR2 LQKENI. This CDR3 reads CASSPPQGQGKDQPQHF. The DNA of the CDR3 is TGTGCCAGCTCACCACCGCAGGGACAGGGGAAGGATCAGCCCCAGCATTTT.

The chain recombines TRBV12-3 or TRBV12-4 with TRBJ2-2, with D possibly being TRBD2 (5 bases). The V end was cut by 6 bases, the J end by 7 bases, with 21 bases between. CDR3 size: 16 residues. CDR3 amino acids: CASSPARVGWGGELFF. The CDR3 DNA follows: TGTGCCAGCAGCCCGGCGAGGGTTGGATGGGGCGGGGAGCTGTTTTTT.

This clonotype showed up just a few times. CDR3 nucleotides: TGTGCCAGCAGGAGCGGGAATTCAGCCTACGAGCAGTACTTC. Translated: CASRSGNSAYEQYF. The chain joins TRBV12-3 or TRBV12-4 to TRBJ2-7; 7 nucleotides match TRBD2. The CDR3 has 14 residues. The trim removed 6 bases at V and 2 bases at J, leaving 7 bases unmatched.

Ten or more counts support this clonotype. At one end the junction does not follow the germline gene, possibly because of a read error. The chain recombines TRBV5-1 with TRBJ1-5; a possible D gene is TRBD1 (5 bases). CDR1 SGHRS and CDR2 YFSETQ come from the germline V gene. The CDR3 spans 14 residues. The chain's CDR3 is CASSLRGGNQPQHF. CDR3 nucleotides: TGTGCCAGCAGCCTAAGGGGTGGCAATCAGCCCCAGCATTTT.

This clonotype was counted a few times. The chain couples TRBV7-2 to TRBJ1-5; D is ambiguous. Per germline, CDR1 SGHTA and CDR2 FQGNSA. The CDR3 runs 12 residues. Trimming stripped 0 bases from V and 14 bases from J, with 11 bases between. CDR3 loop: CASSLAVGGEHF. The CDR3 nucleotides read TGTGCCAGCAGCTTAGCTGTCGGCGGGGAGCATTTT.

The chain has TRBV7-3 and TRBJ2-1; 7 bases are shared with TRBD2. This CDR3 region has 15 residues. V shed 3 bases and J 1 base; nucleotides not matched to a gene: 3. Germline CDR1 and CDR2: SGHTA and FQGTGA. The CDR3 here is CASSFTSASYNEQFF. CDR3 in DNA: TGTGCCAGCAGCTTTACTAGCGCATCCTACAATGAGCAGTTCTTC.

The chain carries TRBV5-1 and TRBJ2-7; 8 bases align to TRBD2. Trimming at V came to 2 bases and at J to 3 bases, leaving 4 bases not matched to a gene. Germline CDR1 is SGHRS and CDR2 is YFSETQ. CDR3 length: 14 residues. The CDR3 sequence is CASSFSGEHYEQYF. For the CDR3, the DNA is TGCGCCAGCAGCTTTAGCGGGGAACACTACGAGCAGTACTTC.

The chain is built from TRBV20-1 and TRBJ2-3; 8 bases map to TRBD2. The CDR3 runs to 16 residues. The V segment lost 3 bases and the J segment 2 bases; nucleotides outside the gene matches: 10. Germline assignment: CDR1 DFQATT and CDR2 SNEGSKA (reference sequence). The CDR3 DNA reads TGCAGTGCTAGTAACTTCGGTAGCGGGGCCACAGATACGCAGTATTTT. This encodes CSASNFGSGATDTQYF.

This chain joins TRBV2 and TRBJ1-5; TRBD1 matches 10 bases. The CDR3 has 15 residues. V gave up 3 bases and J gave up 11 bases; unmatched junction bases: 10. Germline-derived CDR1 and CDR2 are SNHLY and FYNNEI. The CDR3 loop is CASSEGTGVRGAQHF. The DNA of the CDR3 is TGTGCCAGCAGTGAGGGGACAGGGGTCCGGGGGGCCCAGCATTTT. Filled out from reference TRBV2 and TRBJ1-5, the complete variable domain reads EPEVTQTPSHQVTQMGQEVILRCVPISNHLYFYWYRQILGQKVEFLVSFYNNEISEKSEIFDDQFSVERPDGSNFTLKIRSTKLEDSAMYFCASSEGTGVRGAQHFGDGTRLSIL.

Here the CDR3 reads CASRPLIGFWEPQHF. CDR3 DNA sequence: TGTGCCAGCAGACCGCTCATAGGGTTCTGGGAGCCCCAGCATTTT. This chain connects TRBV6-2 or TRBV6-3 to TRBJ1-5; no clear D gene. Deletions cut 6 bases from V and 8 bases from J, with 20 bases between. CDR1 MNHEY and CDR2 SVGEGT come from the germline V gene. The CDR3 extends over 15 amino acids.

The chain combines TRBV3-1 with TRBJ2-5; a possible D gene is TRBD2 (6 bases). The CDR3 loop spans 16 amino acids. Trimming stripped 3 bases from V and 5 bases from J, with 19 bases between. Germline V gene sequence: CDR1 LGHDT, CDR2 YNNKEL (reference sequence). The DNA for the CDR3 is TGTGCCAGCAGCCAGGTCGATTGGCGGGGAAAGGAGACCCAGTACTTC. Amino acids: CASSQVDWRGKETQYF.